What follows is one TCR beta chain and its context. In germline, CDR1 is MDHEN, CDR2 SYDVKM. V trimming: 9 bases; J trimming: 3 bases; junction bases outside the gene matches: 17. The CDR3 is made up of 18 amino acids. Original processing methods: By means of reference gene primer amplification, nucleated cell counts were estimated. Sequencing used immunoSEQ multiplex PCR; TCRdb keeps in-frame clones, though not all of them. That table furnishes V, J and clone size, whereas the DNA furnished D and trimming. Among 90,000 to 130,000 clones listed, around 76% were seen once. This record belongs to a study of blood T cell repertoires in COVID-19. At the level of the study: Spain, Italy and the United States supplied samples that represented acute and convalescent COVID-19. The cDNA or gDNA used as material had been derived from T cells, B-cell-depleted T cells, or PBMCs.

Sequenced: peripheral blood. This rearrangement joins TRBV28 to TRBJ2-2, with 9 positions matching TRBD2. This clonotype was obtained from an elderly woman with acute or convalescent COVID-19. As DNA, the CDR3 is TGTGCCAGTGAGGGGCCGTTTGGGACTAGCAGAGACACCGGGGAGCTGTTTTTT. Protein: CASEGPFGTSRDTGELFF.